What follows are 13 T cell receptor beta chains derived from one specimen sequenced in a study of shared clonotypes between healthy human individuals. Produced via immunoSEQ multiplex PCR; TCRdb's table is partial and in-frame only. The sample contains about 680,000 clones, about 74% of which appear only once. Sequencing was performed on memory CD4+ T cells sorted from blood. Subset in this sample: CD45RA-negative fraction. These receptor sequences come from a woman aged 25 to 39 in good health.

Comments on this clone: The identical CDR3 is also encoded by other nucleotide sequences in the sample. The chain couples TRBV6-6 to TRBJ2-1; weak D call: TRBD1 (6 bases). The CDR3 contains 15 residues. V was shortened by 5 bases and J by 4 bases, with 15 bases between the two germline ends. In germline, CDR1 is MNHNY, CDR2 SVGAGI (reference sequence). The CDR3 here is CASSRAGTTYNEQFF. The CDR3, as DNA: TGTGCCAGCAGTCGAGCCGGGACAACTTACAATGAGCAGTTCTTC.

The chain joins TRBV7-2 to TRBJ2-3; D gene unclear. CDR3 length: 14 amino acids. V was shortened by 3 bases and J by 4 bases, with 11 bases between the two germline ends. CDR1 and CDR2 (germline): SGHTA, FQGNSA. In nucleotides, the CDR3 is TGTGCCAGCAGCTTCCGATCCCAGGCAGATACGCAGTATTTT. As protein: CASSFRSQADTQYF.

The chain is built from TRBV6-6 and TRBJ2-7, with TRBD2 matching 11 bases. With 5 bases clipped from V and 4 bases from J, the junction kept 10 bases outside the gene matches. CDR1 and CDR2 (germline): MNHNY, SVGAGI (reference sequence). CDR3 size: 16 residues. The CDR3 DNA sequence: TGTGCCAGCAGTGACTTAGCGGGAGGGTTAACTTACGAGCAGTACTTC. As protein: CASSDLAGGLTYEQYF.

This clone appeared many times. V is TRBV19 and J is TRBJ2-1; no firm D call. This CDR3 is 13 amino acids long. CDR1 and CDR2 (germline): LNHDA, SQIVND (reference sequence). Trimming removed 7 bases from V and 3 bases from J, with 10 bases in between. CDR3 in amino acids: CASTPGYYNEQFF. The CDR3, as DNA: TGTGCCAGTACCCCCGGCTACTACAATGAGCAGTTCTTC.

This chain connects TRBV2 to TRBJ2-5; no definite D call. V shed 0 bases and J shed 2 bases, with 16 bases lying between them. Germline-derived CDR1 and CDR2 are SNHLY and FYNNEI. CDR3 length: 17 residues. DNA for the CDR3: TGTGCCAGCAGTGAAGCGCTTGGACGGGTGGGTCAAGAGACCCAGTACTTC. It translates to CASSEALGRVGQETQYF.

Turning to this clone: The sample holds other DNA sequences that translate to the same CDR3. This chain uses TRBV27 with TRBJ1-2; 7 bases agree with TRBD1. Losses at the gene ends were 4 bases for V and 4 bases for J; bases not matched to a gene: 3. Germline CDR1 and CDR2: MNHEY and SMNVEV (reference sequence). The CDR3 totals 13 residues. The CDR3 DNA reads TGTGCCAGCAGTTCCAGACAGGGCTATGGCTACACCTTC. Protein: CASSSRQGYGYTF.

The chain links TRBV29-1 to TRBJ2-2; 9 positions match TRBD1. Germline V gives CDR1 SQVTM, CDR2 ANQGSEA. The ends lost 4 bases at V and 6 bases at J; junction bases unmatched: 6. CDR3 length: 14 amino acids. CDR3 region: CSVGQGGMAGELFF. Written as DNA, the CDR3 is TGCAGCGTTGGACAGGGGGGTATGGCCGGGGAGCTGTTTTTT.

The chain couples TRBV5-1 to TRBJ2-1; the D call may be TRBD1 or TRBD2 (6 bases each). This CDR3 is built from 15 residues. V was clipped by 4 bases and J by 10 bases, with 21 bases between them. The V gene's germline CDR1 is SGHRS and CDR2 YFSETQ. The CDR3 region is CASSRGGGPLGEQFF. The CDR3 nucleotides read TGCGCCAGCAGCCGCGGAGGGGGTCCGCTCGGGGAGCAGTTCTTC. The variable domain in full, with the rest retrieved from reference TRBV5-1 and TRBJ2-1, is KAGVTQTPRYLIKTRGQQVTLSCSPISGHRSVSWYQQTPGQGLQFLFEYFSETQRNKGNFPGRFSGRQFSNSRSEMNVSTLELGDSALYLCASSRGGGPLGEQFFGPGTRLTVL.

This clone was seen at least ten times. This rearrangement joins TRBV25-1 to TRBJ2-5, with TRBD2 identical over 7 bases. This CDR3 comprises 16 residues. Per germline, CDR1 MGHDK and CDR2 SYGVNS. J was trimmed by 5 bases and V by 1 base; bases with no gene match: 10. This CDR3 is CASSELGTSEDETQYF. Written as DNA, the CDR3 is TGTGCCAGCAGTGAATTGGGAACTAGCGAGGATGAGACCCAGTACTTC.

This rearrangement joins TRBV5-8 to TRBJ2-5, with TRBD2 matching 8 bases. The V segment lost 5 bases and the J segment 2 bases; nucleotides outside the gene matches: 5. The germline V gene has CDR1 SGHTS and CDR2 YDEGEE. This CDR3 region has 14 residues. This CDR3 is CASSFSGVQETQYF. The DNA of the CDR3 is TGTGCCAGCAGTTTTAGCGGGGTACAAGAGACCCAGTACTTC.

In this sample, this clone turned up once. The chain uses TRBV7-6 and TRBJ2-2; either TRBD1 or TRBD2 may fit D (5 bases each). This CDR3 contains 16 residues. V was clipped by 1 base and J by 4 bases, with 13 bases between them. Germline V gene lookup returns CDR1 SGHVS and CDR2 FNYEAQ. The CDR3 loop is CASSLEVGTPTGELFF. In DNA, the CDR3 is TGTGCCAGCAGCTTAGAAGTCGGGACCCCCACCGGGGAGCTGTTTTTT.

This clone was counted a few times. The chain is built from TRBV4-1 and TRBJ2-7; D remains unclear. The germline gives CDR1 MGHRA, CDR2 YSYEKL. The CDR3 covers 10 residues. Trimming cost V 7 bases and J 0 bases, with 1 base left between them. CDR3 sequence: CASTSYEQYF. Here the CDR3 DNA reads TGCGCCAGCACCTCCTACGAGCAGTACTTC.

V is TRBV29-1 and J is TRBJ2-5, with D hard to call. The closer fit of TRBJ2-7 to the DNA end suggests the J call may be wrong. There are 12 residues in the CDR3. Looked up from germline, CDR1 is SQVTM and CDR2 is ANQGSEA. DNA of the CDR3: TGCAGCGTTATGCGAGACGTTGGCGAGCAGTACTTC. It codes for CSVMRDVGEQYF.